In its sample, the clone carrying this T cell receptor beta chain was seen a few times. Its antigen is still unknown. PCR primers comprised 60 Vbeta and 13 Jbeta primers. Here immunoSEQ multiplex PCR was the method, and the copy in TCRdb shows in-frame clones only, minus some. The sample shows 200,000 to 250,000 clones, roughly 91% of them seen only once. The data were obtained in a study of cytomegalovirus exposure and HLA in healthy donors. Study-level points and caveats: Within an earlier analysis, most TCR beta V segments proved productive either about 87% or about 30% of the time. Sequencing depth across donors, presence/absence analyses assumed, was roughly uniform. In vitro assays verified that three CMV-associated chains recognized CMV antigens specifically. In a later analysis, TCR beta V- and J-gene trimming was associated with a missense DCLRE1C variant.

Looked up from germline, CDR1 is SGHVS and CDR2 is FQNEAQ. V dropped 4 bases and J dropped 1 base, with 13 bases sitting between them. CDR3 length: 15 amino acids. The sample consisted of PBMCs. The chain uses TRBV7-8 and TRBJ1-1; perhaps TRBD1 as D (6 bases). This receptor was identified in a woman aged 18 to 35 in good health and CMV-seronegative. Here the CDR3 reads CASSSGQNQNTEAFF. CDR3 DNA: TGTGCCAGCAGCTCTGGACAGAATCAGAACACTGAAGCTTTCTTT.